This T cell receptor beta chain was captured in a study of blood T cells in healthy people across ages. A second PCR, run for about 7 to 11 cycles, used a sample-barcoded 5' primer plus a J-beta primer mix. TCRdb itself ran the 5' RACE reads through MiXCR, one entry per CDR3 protein. The sample consists of hundreds of thousands of distinct CDR3 sequences, about 62% of them appearing once. The CDR3 is 17 amino acids. With 0 bases removed from V and 3 bases from J, the gap between germline ends came to 19 bases. CDR1 and CDR2 (germline): DFQATT, SNEGSKA (reference sequence). This TCR came from a man aged 25-40 years in good health. This chain links TRBV20-1 with TRBJ2-3; D not resolved. Sequenced material: blood. CDR3 DNA: TGCAGTGCTAGAGAGTGGGGTGTAACAGAATGGACAGATACGCAGTATTTT. It codes for CSAREWGVTEWTDTQYF.